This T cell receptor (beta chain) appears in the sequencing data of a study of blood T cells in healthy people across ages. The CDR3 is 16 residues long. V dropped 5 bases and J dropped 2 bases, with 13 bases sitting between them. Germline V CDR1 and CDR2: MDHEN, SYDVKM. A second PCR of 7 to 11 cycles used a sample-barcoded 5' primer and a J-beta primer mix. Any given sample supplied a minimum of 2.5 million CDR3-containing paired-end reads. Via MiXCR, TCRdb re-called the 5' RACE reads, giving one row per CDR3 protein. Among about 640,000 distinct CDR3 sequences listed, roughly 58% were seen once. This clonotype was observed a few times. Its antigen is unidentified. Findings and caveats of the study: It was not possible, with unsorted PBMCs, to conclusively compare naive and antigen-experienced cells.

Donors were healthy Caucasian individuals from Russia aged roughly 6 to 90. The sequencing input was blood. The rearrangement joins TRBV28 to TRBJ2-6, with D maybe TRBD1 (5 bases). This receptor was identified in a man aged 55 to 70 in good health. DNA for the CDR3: TGTGCCAGCAGTGCCTCCAAGGGGACTGGGGCCAACGTCCTGACTTTC. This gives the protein CASSASKGTGANVLTF. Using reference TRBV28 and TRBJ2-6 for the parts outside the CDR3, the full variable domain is DVKVTQSSRYLVKRTGEKVFLECVQDMDHENMFWYRQDPGLGLRLIYFSYDVKMKEKGDIPEGYSVSREKKERFSLILESASTNQTSMYLCASSASKGTGANVLTFGAGSRLTVL.